This T cell receptor beta chain was documented in a study of blood T cells in healthy people across ages. Study summary: About one barcoded beta molecule per two T cells was captured by template switching.

This CDR3 has 18 residues. Trimming took 1 base from V and 0 from J, leaving 16 bases between them. The V gene's germline CDR1 is MNHEY and CDR2 SVGAGI. Combining a sample-barcoded 5' primer with a J-beta primer mix, a second PCR ran for roughly 6 to 11 cycles. MiXCR, applied by TCRdb to the 5' RACE reads, yields one record per CDR3 protein. Seen here are some 780,000 distinct CDR3 sequences, approximately 53% observed once, and the top ten hold roughly 26%. Findings and caveats of the study: Shifts in expanded clonotypes may have been confounded by donor CMV status, which was unknown. Correlation between TCR beta diversity and naive T cell percentage was strong. The lack of PBMC sorting stopped any conclusive naive versus antigen-experienced comparison.

A word on this clonotype: Its antigen remains unknown.

V gene TRBV6-5 combines with J gene TRBJ1-5; D is ambiguous. The origin of this receptor is a man aged 40-49 years in good health. Sample: blood. The CDR3 spells CASSYLRGLPASNQPQHF. Written as DNA, the CDR3 is TGTGCCAGCAGTTACTTAAGAGGACTCCCTGCTAGCAATCAGCCCCAGCATTTT.